This T cell receptor beta chain was found in a study of CXCR3-negative and CXCR3-positive naive CD8 T cells. General study results and limits: Relative to memory CD8+ cells, whose diversity was much lower, both naive subsets had comparably high diversity.

As concerns this clonotype: What it binds is unknown.

The TRB cDNA libraries were prepared by 5' RACE with UMI labels. After re-calling the 5' RACE reads, TCRdb lists one entry per CDR3 protein, DNA absent. The specimen's table records some 130,000 distinct CDR3 sequences. This CDR3 is 12 amino acids long. CDR1 is MDHEN and CDR2 is SYDVKM in the germline V gene. Within the CD8+ T cell compartment, naive cells were CD45RO-CCR7+CD27+CD95-. The sequenced sample was naive CXCR3- CD8+ T cells from blood. The subset denotes: CD45RO-CCR7+CD27+CD95- naive CD8+ T cells lacking CXCR3 (TNR3-). The receptor was derived from a human donor in good health. Some clones in this sample may be carry-over from other donors' samples. V gene TRBV28 combines with J gene TRBJ2-2. CDR3: CASRQETGELFF. Full variable domain (missing parts from reference TRBV28 and TRBJ2-2): DVKVTQSSRYLVKRTGEKVFLECVQDMDHENMFWYRQDPGLGLRLIYFSYDVKMKEKGDIPEGYSVSREKKERFSLILESASTNQTSMYLCASRQETGELFFGEGSRLTVL.